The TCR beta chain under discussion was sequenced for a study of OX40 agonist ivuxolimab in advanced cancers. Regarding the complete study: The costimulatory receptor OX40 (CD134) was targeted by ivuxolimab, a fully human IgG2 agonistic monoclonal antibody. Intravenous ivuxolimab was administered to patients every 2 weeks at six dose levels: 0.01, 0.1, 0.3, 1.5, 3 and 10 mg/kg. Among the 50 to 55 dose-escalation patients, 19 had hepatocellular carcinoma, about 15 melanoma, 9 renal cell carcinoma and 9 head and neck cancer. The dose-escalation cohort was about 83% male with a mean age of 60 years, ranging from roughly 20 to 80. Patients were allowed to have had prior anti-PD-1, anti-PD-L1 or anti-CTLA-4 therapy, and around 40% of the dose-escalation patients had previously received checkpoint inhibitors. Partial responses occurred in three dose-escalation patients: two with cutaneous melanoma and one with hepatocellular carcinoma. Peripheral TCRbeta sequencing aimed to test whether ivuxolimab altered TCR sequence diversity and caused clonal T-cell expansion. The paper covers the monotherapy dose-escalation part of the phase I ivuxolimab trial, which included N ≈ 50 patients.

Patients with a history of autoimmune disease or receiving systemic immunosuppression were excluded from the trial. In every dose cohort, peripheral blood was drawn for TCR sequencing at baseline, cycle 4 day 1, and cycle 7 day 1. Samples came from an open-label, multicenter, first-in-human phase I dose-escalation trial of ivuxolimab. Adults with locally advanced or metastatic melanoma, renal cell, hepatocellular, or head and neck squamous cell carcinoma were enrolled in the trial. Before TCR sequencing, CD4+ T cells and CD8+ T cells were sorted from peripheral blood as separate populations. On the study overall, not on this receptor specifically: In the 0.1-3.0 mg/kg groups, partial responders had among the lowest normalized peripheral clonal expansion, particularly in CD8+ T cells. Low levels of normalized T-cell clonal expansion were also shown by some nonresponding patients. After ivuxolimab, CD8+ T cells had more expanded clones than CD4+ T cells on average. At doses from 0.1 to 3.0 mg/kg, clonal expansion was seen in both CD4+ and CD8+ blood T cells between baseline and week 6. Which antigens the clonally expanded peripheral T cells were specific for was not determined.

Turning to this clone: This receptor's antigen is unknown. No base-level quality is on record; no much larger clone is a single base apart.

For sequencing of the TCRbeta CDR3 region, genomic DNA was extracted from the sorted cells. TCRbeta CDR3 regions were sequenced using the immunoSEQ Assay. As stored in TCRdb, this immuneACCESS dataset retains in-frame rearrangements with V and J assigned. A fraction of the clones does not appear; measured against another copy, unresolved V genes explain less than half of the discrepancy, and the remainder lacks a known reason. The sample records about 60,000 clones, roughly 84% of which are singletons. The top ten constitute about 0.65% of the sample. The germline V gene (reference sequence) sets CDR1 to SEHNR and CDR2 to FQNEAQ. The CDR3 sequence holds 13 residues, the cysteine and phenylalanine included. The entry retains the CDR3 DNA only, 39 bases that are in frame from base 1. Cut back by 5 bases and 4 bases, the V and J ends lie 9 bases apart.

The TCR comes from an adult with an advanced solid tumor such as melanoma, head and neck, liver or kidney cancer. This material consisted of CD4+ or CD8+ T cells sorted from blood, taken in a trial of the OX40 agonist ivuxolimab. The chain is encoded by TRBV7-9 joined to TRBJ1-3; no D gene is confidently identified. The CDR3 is CASSPLAGNTIYF. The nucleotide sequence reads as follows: TGTGCCAGCAGCCCTCTGGCGGGAAACACCATATATTTT.